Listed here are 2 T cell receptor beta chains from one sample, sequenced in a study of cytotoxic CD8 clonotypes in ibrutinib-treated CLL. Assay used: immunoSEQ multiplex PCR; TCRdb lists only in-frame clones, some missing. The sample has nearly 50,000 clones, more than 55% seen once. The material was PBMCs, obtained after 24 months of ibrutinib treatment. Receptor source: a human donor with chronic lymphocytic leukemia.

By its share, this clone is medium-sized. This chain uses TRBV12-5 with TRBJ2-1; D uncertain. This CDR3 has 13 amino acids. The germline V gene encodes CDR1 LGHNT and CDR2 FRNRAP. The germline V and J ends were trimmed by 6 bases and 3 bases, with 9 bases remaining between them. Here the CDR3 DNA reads TGTGCTAGTGGCCTCCAGGACTACAATGAGCAGTTCTTC. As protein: CASGLQDYNEQFF.

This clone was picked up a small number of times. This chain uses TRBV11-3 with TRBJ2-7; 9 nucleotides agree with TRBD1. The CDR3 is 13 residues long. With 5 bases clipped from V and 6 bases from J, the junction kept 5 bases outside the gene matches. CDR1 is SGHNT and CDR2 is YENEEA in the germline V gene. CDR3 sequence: CASSRRTGAEQYF. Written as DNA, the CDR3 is TGTGCCAGCAGCCGGAGGACAGGGGCCGAGCAGTACTTC.